Below are 8 T cell receptor beta chains sequenced from a single sample in a study of Tregs in tolerant kidney transplant recipients. Clones were sequenced by immunoSEQ multiplex PCR, and TCRdb holds only the in-frame ones, with some missing. The repertoire holds fewer than 150,000 clones, with about 90% as singletons. Sequencing input: CD4+ T cells from blood. The receptors shown here come from a human donor in good health.

The chain links TRBV5-1 to TRBJ1-1, with 10 bases lining up with TRBD1. The CDR3 runs to 14 residues. The V gene end was trimmed by 4 bases and the J gene end by 3 bases; junction bases not matched to a gene: 3. Looked up from germline, CDR1 is SGHRS and CDR2 is YFSETQ. CDR3 bases: TGCGCCAGCAGCATGGACAGGGGGGACACTGAAGCTTTCTTT. Translating gives CASSMDRGDTEAFF.

CDR3 loop: CASRVVRLNTEAFF. As DNA, the CDR3 is TGTGCCAGCAGGGTCGTGAGATTGAACACTGAAGCTTTCTTT. The V call is TRBV7-2, the J call TRBJ1-1; D is undetermined. This CDR3 comprises 14 residues. V was clipped by 6 bases and J by 0 bases, with 11 bases between them. The germline V gene encodes CDR1 SGHTA and CDR2 FQGNSA.

This chain connects TRBV29-1 to TRBJ2-7; 7 nucleotides align to TRBD2. J lost 3 bases, V lost 6 bases, and 5 bases had no gene match. CDR3 length: 12 amino acids. Germline loops: CDR1 SQVTM, CDR2 ANQGSEA. The CDR3 spells CSVVGRGYEQYF. The CDR3 DNA reads as TGCAGCGTGGTGGGGAGGGGCTACGAGCAGTACTTC.

A note on this clone: The same CDR3 also results from other DNA sequences found in this sample. V gene TRBV5-1 combines with J gene TRBJ1-1; no reliable D call. Trimming cost V 0 bases and J 5 bases, with 8 bases left between them. In germline, CDR1 is SGHRS, CDR2 YFSETQ. The CDR3 consists of 13 residues. The CDR3 region is CASSLGGSTEAFF. The CDR3 DNA reads as TGCGCCAGCAGCTTGGGCGGGAGTACTGAAGCTTTCTTT.

The CDR3 sequence: CASSERDQPQHF. The DNA of the CDR3 is TGTGCCAGTAGCGAAAGGGACCAGCCCCAGCATTTT. The V call is TRBV19, the J call TRBJ1-5; a weak D match, TRBD1 (5 bases). Germline CDR1 is LNHDA and CDR2 is SQIVND (reference sequence). CDR3 length equals 12 residues. V lost 6 bases and J 7 bases, leaving 10 bases between the germline ends. The variable domain in full, with the rest retrieved from reference TRBV19 and TRBJ1-5, is DGGITQSPKYLFRKEGQNVTLSCEQNLNHDAMYWYRQDPGQGLRLIYYSQIVNDFQKGDIAEGYSVSREKKESFPLTVTSAQKNPTAFYLCASSERDQPQHFGDGTRLSIL.

The DNA of the CDR3 is TGTGCCAGCAGTTACCAGGCGGGGGACACCGGGGAGCTGTTTTTT. The encoded protein is CASSYQAGDTGELFF. This rearrangement joins TRBV6-5 to TRBJ2-2; TRBD2 aligns across 7 bases. V was clipped by 2 bases and J by 3 bases; unmatched bases: 3. Germline CDR1 reads MNHEY; CDR2 reads SVGAGI. This CDR3 has 15 amino acids.

The genes are TRBV5-1 and TRBJ2-3; TRBD2 matches 8 bases. CDR3 size: 16 residues. Germline lookup yields CDR1 SGHRS and CDR2 YFSETQ. Trimming took 0 bases from V and 5 from J; bases not matched to a gene: 8. Here the CDR3 reads CASSLAPPGGVDTQYF. In nucleotides, the CDR3 is TGCGCCAGCAGCTTGGCGCCACCCGGGGGGGTAGATACGCAGTATTTT.

The DNA for the CDR3 is TGTGCCAGCAGTGATCCACCGGACTTGACCGGGGAGCTGTTTTTT. Protein product: CASSDPPDLTGELFF. The chain has TRBV25-1 and TRBJ2-2; a weak D match, TRBD2 (5 bases). Germline lookup yields CDR1 MGHDK and CDR2 SYGVNS. V was trimmed by 3 bases and J by 5 bases, leaving 13 bases between them. This CDR3 has 15 amino acids.